This T cell receptor (beta chain) was captured by sequencing in a study of identical twins. Concerning this clonotype itself: Its cognate antigen is unknown.

V lost 8 bases and J lost 4, with 9 bases in between. This CDR3 is 12 amino acids long. Germline CDR1 reads LNHDA; CDR2 reads SQIVND (reference sequence). Study-level results: Within beta out-of-frame sequences, the excess sharing observed between twins was weaker. Some out-of-frame alpha sequences were shared by twins, and these showed excess low generation probability.

TCRdb re-derived calls from the 5' RACE reads in MiXCR, one entry per CDR3 protein. This table holds hundreds of thousands of distinct CDR3 sequences, roughly 20% found once. This sample also appeared in a second study, on T cells expressing NK-cell markers. That work states: TCR beta repertoires came from sorted CD3+CD56+NKG2C+, CD3+CD56+NKG2C- and CD3+CD56-NKG2C+ T cells. An anti-gamma-delta TCR antibody restricted sorting to alpha-beta TCR T cells in several experiments.

This TCR came from a woman aged 18-35 years in good health. Sequenced: PBMCs. V is TRBV19 and J is TRBJ2-1; the D gene is possibly TRBD1 (5 bases). CDR3 region: CASGHIYNEQFF. The CDR3 nucleotides are TGTGCCAGTGGACACATATACAATGAGCAGTTCTTC.